Below, one T cell receptor (beta chain) is given with its context. The specificity of this receptor is unknown. No base quality information exists; no much larger clone differs at one position. Taken from the germline V gene, the CDR1 and CDR2 loops are KGHSH and LQKENI. V loses 0 bases of germline sequence and J loses 0 bases, and the interval between the two ends is 8 bases. The CDR3 goes from the cysteine to the phenylalanine over 16 residues. Only CDR3 DNA is held: 48 bases, read in frame from base 1. The CDR3 regions of human TCRbeta chains were analyzed by immunosequencing. The original methods were these. Repertoire TCRs were matched against a reference library of SARS-CoV-2-specific TCRs generated with the MIRA antigen-specificity platform. Breadth meant the fraction of unique TCRs that were SARS-CoV-2-associated, whereas depth meant the fraction of total T cells that were SARS-CoV-2-associated. Using the MIRA data, each spike-specific TCR was assigned both to the spike region to which the TCR was reactive and to a CD4 or CD8 class. Log10-transformed breadth and depth values were compared by one-way ANOVA with Sidak's multiple comparisons tests. Held by TCRdb, this immuneACCESS table contains in-frame sequences only and omits some clones. Under half of the omission traces to an unresolved V gene where checked; the cause of the rest is unknown. V and J calls and clone size come straight from that table; D and trimming were deduced from the DNA. Here the sample has tens of thousands of clones; 81% occur a single time. The ten largest clones take up approximately 24% of the sample.

This specimen's time point label, interpreted: about 28 days (+/-7) after the second vaccine dose. Because spike-specific TCR depth and breadth did not differ between the two schedules, AZD1222 recipients who got a second dose at roughly 4 weeks were pooled with those who got a second dose at roughly 12 weeks. Vaccinee samples were obtained from the UK trials COV001 and COV002, which included a single-blind randomized controlled phase 2/3 trial of AZD1222 (ChAdOx1 nCoV-19) in healthy adults. Trial participant PBMC samples were collected at day 0 and day 28 after the second dose for TCRbeta chain sequencing. These data originate in a study of T cell responses to AZD1222 COVID-19 vaccine (dated by TCRdb to the early 2020s). General notes on the study: TCR sequencing covered roughly 230 trial participants: approximately 200 given two doses of AZD1222 and about 26 given two doses of MenACWY control vaccine. Enrollment into the trials was organized by age into subgroups of 18-55, 56-69 and 70-plus years, and those subgroups contained approximately 150, 30 and 60 TCR-sequenced participants, respectively. Results and caveats for the whole study, not just this receptor: Most participants were white British and females outnumbered males, and the authors suggested that clonal diversity may have been underestimated. Epitopes outside the regions mutated in the B.1.351 and B.1.1.7 variants were reportedly recognized by nearly half of the unique spike-specific TCRs. Vaccine-associated CD4 TCRs spanned the whole spike protein, with dominant responses in regions 160-218 and 743-854. Conclusions about previously exposed vaccinees were limited because only 5 or 6 AZD1222 recipients were SARS-CoV-2 seropositive at baseline. The 56-69-year group was small, and its depth increase did not reach significance, likely because of low power. Because no day 14 peak-response samples were available, repertoires were characterized only after the peak T cell response. After two AZD1222 doses, both the breadth and the depth of spike-specific TCRs were significantly higher than at day 0 and than in MenACWY recipients.

The chain joins TRBV18 to TRBJ1-4, with the D gene too uncertain to name. This specimen consisted of peripheral blood, obtained 28 days after the second AZD1222 dose. The clonotype comes from an adult who received the AZD1222 COVID-19 vaccine. The sequenced DNA: TGTGCCAGCTCACCACCTCTGGGGTCAACTAATGAAAAACTGTTTTTT. The translation is CASSPPLGSTNEKLFF.